Each of the 19 T cell receptor beta chains below was sequenced from the same sample in a study of identical twins. TCRdb passed the 5' RACE reads through MiXCR, listing each CDR3 protein once. Of about 720,000 distinct CDR3 sequences listed, roughly 18% are singletons. The same data also went into a second study, on T cells expressing NK-cell markers.

Sequenced material: PBMCs. The source of these receptors is a woman aged 18-30 years in good health.

This clonotype was observed a few times. V usage is TRBV6-5 and J usage is TRBJ2-2; 9 bases agree with TRBD2. The CDR3 runs to 12 residues. Germline CDR1 and CDR2: MNHEY and SVGAGI. Trimming removed 11 bases from V and 7 bases from J; junction bases left unmatched: 5. DNA of the CDR3: TGTGCCTGCGGGGGGGCCCTCGGGGAGCTGTTTTTT. Protein product: CACGGALGELFF.

This chain joins TRBV10-3 and TRBJ2-1; D is undetermined. The CDR3 contains 13 residues. V was trimmed by 0 bases and J by 9 bases, leaving 9 bases between them. Germline V CDR1 and CDR2: ENHRY, SYGVKD. CDR3: CAISESPLGEQFF. The CDR3, as DNA: TGTGCCATCAGTGAGTCGCCCCTCGGTGAGCAGTTCTTC.

This rearrangement joins TRBV6-2 or TRBV6-3 to TRBJ1-1; D unclear. Germline values: CDR1 MNHEY, CDR2 SVGEGT. This CDR3 is built from 17 residues. V lost 2 bases and J 4 bases, leaving 20 bases between the germline ends. CDR3 DNA: TGTGCCAGCAGTTACCGGTATGGAGGAGGGTTTGGCACTGAAGCTTTCTTT. Protein sequence: CASSYRYGGGFGTEAFF.

This clonotype was seen many times. The V call is TRBV7-2, the J call TRBJ2-1, with a weak D call TRBD2 (6 bases). V shed 2 bases and J shed 0 bases, with 8 bases lying between them. Per the germline V gene, CDR1 is SGHTA and CDR2 is FQGNSA. The length of the CDR3 is 15 residues. CDR3: CASSLLANSYNEQFF. In nucleotides, the CDR3 is TGTGCCAGCAGCTTACTAGCGAACTCCTACAATGAGCAGTTCTTC.

The chain is built from TRBV20-1 and TRBJ2-7; TRBD1 matches at 8 bases. The CDR3 runs 15 residues. V shed 5 bases, J shed 5 bases, and the junction held 14 bases outside the gene matches. Germline assignment: CDR1 DFQATT and CDR2 SNEGSKA (reference sequence). CDR3 nucleotides: TGCAGTGCTGTCTACGGGGACAGGCGCAGCGACGAGCAGTACTTC. It encodes CSAVYGDRRSDEQYF.

This clonotype was seen a few times. The rearrangement joins TRBV7-9 to TRBJ2-5; D may correspond to TRBD1 or TRBD2 (5 bases each). Germline-derived CDR1 and CDR2 are SEHNR and FQNEAQ (reference sequence). The CDR3 totals 14 residues. The V and J ends lost 2 bases and 7 bases respectively, with 14 bases between them. The CDR3 sequence is CASSLSGALVTQYF. CDR3 nucleotide sequence: TGTGCCAGCAGCTTATCCGGGGCCCTGGTGACCCAGTACTTC.

The chain recombines TRBV13 with TRBJ2-2; no clear D gene. The CDR3 sequence is 15 residues long. Germline V gene data show CDR1 as PRHDT and CDR2 as FYEKMQ (reference sequence). Trimming left V 3 bases short and J 2 bases short, with 10 bases between. CDR3 loop: CASSLGSLNTGELFF. Written as DNA, the CDR3 is TGTGCCAGCAGCTTGGGTAGTCTAAACACCGGGGAGCTGTTTTTT.

This clonotype was recorded a few times. The V gene is TRBV9, the J gene TRBJ2-3; D tentatively fits TRBD1 or TRBD2 (5 bases each). The CDR3 is 15 amino acids. With 0 bases removed from V and 2 bases from J, the gap between germline ends came to 10 bases. Germline CDR1 and CDR2: SGDLS and YYNGEE. The DNA of the CDR3 is TGTGCCAGCAGCGTAGAGGGGACGGTCACAGATACGCAGTATTTT. This encodes CASSVEGTVTDTQYF.

This clonotype was recorded many times. V is TRBV9 and J is TRBJ2-1; 10 nucleotides line up with TRBD2. This CDR3 region has 16 residues. The V gene's germline CDR1 is SGDLS and CDR2 YYNGEE. J was trimmed by 5 bases and V by 3 bases; bases with no gene match: 8. The DNA of the CDR3 is TGTGCCAGCAGCGGCAATCCTAGCGGGGGAAACAATGAGCAGTTCTTC. It codes for CASSGNPSGGNNEQFF.

Only a few counts were recorded for this clonotype. The chain has TRBV5-1 and TRBJ2-7; D not certain. The CDR3 has 15 residues. The germline gives CDR1 SGHRS, CDR2 YFSETQ. V was pared by 0 bases and J by 4 bases, with 14 bases between. In DNA, the CDR3 is TGCGCCAGCAGCTTGGGGTCGGGTCCCCTATACGAGCAGTACTTC. Protein product: CASSLGSGPLYEQYF.

The chain combines TRBV6-5 with TRBJ2-1; D is unresolved. Germline CDR1 MNHEY, CDR2 SVGAGI. The CDR3 has 15 residues. Trimming took 4 bases from V and 6 from J, leaving 16 bases between them. This CDR3 reads CASSSVVEARNEQFF. DNA for the CDR3: TGTGCCAGCAGTTCTGTAGTAGAAGCACGCAATGAGCAGTTCTTC.

This clonotype has more than one count but fewer than ten. The genes are TRBV29-1 and TRBJ2-1, with a tentative D call TRBD2 (7 bases). Trimming removed 7 bases at V and 2 bases at J, with 15 bases between. Per germline, CDR1 SQVTM and CDR2 ANQGSEA. This CDR3 comprises 14 residues. The chain's CDR3 is CSAGEGGAYNEQFF. CDR3 DNA sequence: TGCAGCGCCGGGGAGGGGGGGGCCTACAATGAGCAGTTCTTC.

This clonotype was observed a handful of times. CDR3: CAAQITSNTGELFF. Here the CDR3 DNA reads TGTGCCGCACAAATTACCTCGAACACCGGGGAGCTGTTTTTT. This chain links TRBV7-9 with TRBJ2-2; D is ambiguous. Germline lookup yields CDR1 SEHNR and CDR2 FQNEAQ (reference sequence). The CDR3 runs to 14 residues. V dropped 11 bases and J dropped 0 bases, with 13 bases sitting between them.

This chain links TRBV7-3 with TRBJ2-2, with 10 bases matching TRBD2. The CDR3 consists of 15 residues. V shed 3 bases, J shed 4 bases, and the junction held 2 bases outside the gene matches. The germline V gene has CDR1 SGHTA and CDR2 FQGTGA. CDR3 nucleotide sequence: TGTGCCAGCAGCTTCATAGCGGGGGGCACCGGGGAGCTGTTTTTT. Protein: CASSFIAGGTGELFF. Based on the CDR3 plus reference TRBV7-3 and TRBJ2-2, the full variable domain is GAGVSQTPSNKVTEKGKYVELRCDPISGHTALYWYRQSLGQGPEFLIYFQGTGAADDSGLPNDRFFAVRPEGSVSTLKIQRTERGDSAVYLCASSFIAGGTGELFFGEGSRLTVL.

This chain connects TRBV7-6 to TRBJ1-1; TRBD1 is a possible D gene (5 bases). V lost 5 bases, J lost 7 bases, and 11 bases lay in between. The length of the CDR3 is 12 residues. CDR1 and CDR2 from the germline V gene are SGHVS and FNYEAQ. CDR3 DNA sequence: TGTGCCAGCAGCCCGACGGGGGTTGAAGCTTTCTTT. The encoded protein is CASSPTGVEAFF.

This clonotype was observed a few times. V usage is TRBV14 and J usage is TRBJ1-1; D is uncertain. V lost 1 base and J lost 6, with 12 bases in between. There are 14 residues in the CDR3. Germline CDR1 and CDR2: SGHDN and FVKESK. CDR3 amino acids: CASSQGSGSPEAFF. The DNA for the CDR3 is TGTGCCAGCAGCCAAGGGTCCGGGTCTCCTGAAGCTTTCTTT. The whole variable domain, filled in from reference TRBV14 and TRBJ1-1, reads EAGVTQFPSHSVIEKGQTVTLRCDPISGHDNLYWYRRVMGKEIKFLLHFVKESKQDESGMPNNRFLAERTGGTYSTLKVQPAELEDSGVYFCASSQGSGSPEAFFGQGTRLTVV.

This clonotype has only one observation. The J gene is TRBJ2-7, the V gene TRBV20-1, with unresolved D. The CDR3 totals 13 residues. The germline V gene has CDR1 DFQATT and CDR2 SNEGSKA (reference sequence). Deletions cut 3 bases from V and 7 bases from J, with 16 bases between. The CDR3 nucleotides read TGCAGTGCTAGTCGGGCGGCGCGGAAAGAGCAGTACTTC. It specifies CSASRAARKEQYF.

CDR3 nucleotide sequence: TGCAGTGCTAGAGATCCCGGACTAGATACGCAGTATTTT. It codes for CSARDPGLDTQYF. The genes are TRBV20-1 and TRBJ2-3; a weak D match, TRBD2 (5 bases). V was cut by 0 bases and J by 5 bases, with 9 bases left in between. The CDR3 is 13 residues long. Germline CDR1 and CDR2: DFQATT and SNEGSKA (reference sequence).

This clonotype was counted ten times or more. The rearrangement uses TRBV24-1 and TRBJ2-7; D may correspond to TRBD1 or TRBD2 (5 bases each). This CDR3 region has 13 residues. CDR1 is KGHDR, CDR2 SFDVKD, per germline. V shed 10 bases and J shed 0 bases, with 12 bases lying between them. The CDR3 sequence is CATRDPHSYEQYF. For the CDR3, the DNA is TGTGCCACGAGGGACCCTCACTCCTACGAGCAGTACTTC.